This TCR beta chain was obtained from a study of CD8 T cells in Susac syndrome. Study-wide results and caveats: As the study acknowledged, the number of individuals in its TCR sequencing and HLA analysis was relatively small.

About this clonotype itself: Its matching antigen is unknown.

The J segment lost 10 bases and the V segment lost 5 bases, leaving 12 bases of the junction unmatched. The CDR3 is 15 residues long. The germline gives CDR1 MDHEN, CDR2 SYDVKM. Random hexamers primed reverse transcription of about 0.45 to 1 ug RNA. Multiplex PCR with immunoSEQ amplified the TCR beta CDR3 across 54 Vbeta and 13 Jbeta. TCRdb re-called the immunoSEQ multiplex PCR reads through MiXCR, storing one row per CDR3 protein. Of approximately 300,000 distinct CDR3 sequences listed, 70% to 90% are singletons. Sequences were obtained from CD8+ T cells from PBMCs. The sequence was collected from a human donor with multiple sclerosis. The J gene is TRBJ2-1, the V gene TRBV28; 9 nucleotides match TRBD2. The CDR3 loop reads CASSLVAGAVMEQFF. CDR3 DNA sequence: TGTGCCAGCAGTCTCGTAGCGGGGGCGGTCATGGAGCAGTTCTTC.